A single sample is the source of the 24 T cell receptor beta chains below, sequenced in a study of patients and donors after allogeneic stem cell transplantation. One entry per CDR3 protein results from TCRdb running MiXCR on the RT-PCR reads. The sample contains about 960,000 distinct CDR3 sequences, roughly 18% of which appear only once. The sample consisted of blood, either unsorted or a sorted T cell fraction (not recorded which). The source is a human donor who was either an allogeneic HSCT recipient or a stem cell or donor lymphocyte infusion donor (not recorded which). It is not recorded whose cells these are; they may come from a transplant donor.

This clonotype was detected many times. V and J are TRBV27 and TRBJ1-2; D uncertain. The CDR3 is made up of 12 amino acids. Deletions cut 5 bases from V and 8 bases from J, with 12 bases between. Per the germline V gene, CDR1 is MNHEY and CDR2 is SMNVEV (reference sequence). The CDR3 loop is CASSPSGYGYTF. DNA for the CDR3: TGTGCCAGCAGTCCGTCCGGGTACGGCTACACCTTC.

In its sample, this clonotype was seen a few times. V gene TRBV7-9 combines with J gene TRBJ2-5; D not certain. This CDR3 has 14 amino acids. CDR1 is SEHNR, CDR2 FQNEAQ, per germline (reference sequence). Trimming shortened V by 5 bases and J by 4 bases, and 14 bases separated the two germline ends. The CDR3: CASSPEARRETQYF. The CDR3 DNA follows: TGTGCCAGCAGCCCTGAGGCCAGGCGAGAGACCCAGTACTTC.

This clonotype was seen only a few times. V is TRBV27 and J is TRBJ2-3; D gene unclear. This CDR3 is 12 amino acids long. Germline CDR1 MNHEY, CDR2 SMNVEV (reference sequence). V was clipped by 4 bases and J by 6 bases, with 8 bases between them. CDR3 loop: CASSSPSDTQYF. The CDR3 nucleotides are TGTGCCAGCAGTTCTCCATCTGATACGCAGTATTTT.

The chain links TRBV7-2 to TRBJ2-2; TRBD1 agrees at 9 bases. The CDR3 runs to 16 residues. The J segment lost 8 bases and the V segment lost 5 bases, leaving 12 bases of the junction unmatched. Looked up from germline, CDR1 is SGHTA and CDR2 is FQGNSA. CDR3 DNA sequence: TGTGCCAGCAGCCCTCAATCCGGGACAGGGTCTGGGGAGCTGTTTTTT. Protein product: CASSPQSGTGSGELFF.

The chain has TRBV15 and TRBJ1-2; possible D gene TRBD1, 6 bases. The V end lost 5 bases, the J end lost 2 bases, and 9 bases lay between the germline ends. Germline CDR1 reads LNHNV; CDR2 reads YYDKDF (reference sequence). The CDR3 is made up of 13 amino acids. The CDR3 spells CATSLGQNYGYTF. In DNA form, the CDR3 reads TGTGCCACCAGCTTAGGACAGAACTATGGCTACACCTTC.

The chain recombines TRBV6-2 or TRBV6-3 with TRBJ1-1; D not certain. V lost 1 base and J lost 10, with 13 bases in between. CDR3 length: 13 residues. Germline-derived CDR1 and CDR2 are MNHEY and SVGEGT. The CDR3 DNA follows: TGTGCCAGCAGTTACTTCGGGATGGGGAGAGCTTTCTTT. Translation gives CASSYFGMGRAFF.

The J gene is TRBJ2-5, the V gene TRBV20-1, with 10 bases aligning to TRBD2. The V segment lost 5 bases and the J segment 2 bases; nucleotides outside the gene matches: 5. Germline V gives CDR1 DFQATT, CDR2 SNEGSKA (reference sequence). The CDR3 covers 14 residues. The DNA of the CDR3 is TGCAGTGCTGGCGGACTAGCGGTACAAGAGACCCAGTACTTC. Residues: CSAGGLAVQETQYF.

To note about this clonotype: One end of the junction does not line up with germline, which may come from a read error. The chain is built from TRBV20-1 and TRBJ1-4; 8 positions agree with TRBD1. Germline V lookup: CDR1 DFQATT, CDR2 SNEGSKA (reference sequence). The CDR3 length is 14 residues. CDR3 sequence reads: CSARDRGWGEKLFF. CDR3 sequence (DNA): TGCAGTGCAAGAGACAGGGGCTGGGGTGAAAAACTGTTTTTT.

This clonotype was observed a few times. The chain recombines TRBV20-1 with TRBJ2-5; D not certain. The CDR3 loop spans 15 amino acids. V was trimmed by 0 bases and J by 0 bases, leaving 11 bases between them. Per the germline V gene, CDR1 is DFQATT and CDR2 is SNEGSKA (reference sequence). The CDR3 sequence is CSARDGAKYQETQYF. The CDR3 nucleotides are TGCAGTGCTAGAGATGGCGCGAAGTACCAAGAGACCCAGTACTTC.

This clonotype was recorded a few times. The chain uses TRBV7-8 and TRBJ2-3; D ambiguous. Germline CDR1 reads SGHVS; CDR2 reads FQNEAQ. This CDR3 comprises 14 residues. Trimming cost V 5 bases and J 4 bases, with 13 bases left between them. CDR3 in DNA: TGTGCCAGCAGCCGACTGGATCAGGCAGATACGCAGTATTTT. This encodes CASSRLDQADTQYF.

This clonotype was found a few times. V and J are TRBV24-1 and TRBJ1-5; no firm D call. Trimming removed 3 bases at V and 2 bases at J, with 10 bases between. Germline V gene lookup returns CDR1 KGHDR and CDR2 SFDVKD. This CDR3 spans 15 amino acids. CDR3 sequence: CATSDNGSGNQPQHF. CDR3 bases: TGTGCCACCAGTGATAACGGTTCGGGCAATCAGCCCCAGCATTTT.

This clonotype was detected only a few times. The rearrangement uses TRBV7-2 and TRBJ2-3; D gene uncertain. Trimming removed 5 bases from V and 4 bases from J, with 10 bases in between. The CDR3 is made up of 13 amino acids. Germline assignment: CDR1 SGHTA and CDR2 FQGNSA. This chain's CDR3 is CASSNIIADTQYF. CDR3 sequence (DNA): TGTGCCAGCAGCAACATTATCGCAGATACGCAGTATTTT.

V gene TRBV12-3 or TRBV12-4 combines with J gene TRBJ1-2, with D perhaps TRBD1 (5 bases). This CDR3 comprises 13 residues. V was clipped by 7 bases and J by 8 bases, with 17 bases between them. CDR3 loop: CASTPGTRRGYTF. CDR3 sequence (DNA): TGTGCCAGCACTCCGGGGACCCGGAGGGGCTACACCTTC.

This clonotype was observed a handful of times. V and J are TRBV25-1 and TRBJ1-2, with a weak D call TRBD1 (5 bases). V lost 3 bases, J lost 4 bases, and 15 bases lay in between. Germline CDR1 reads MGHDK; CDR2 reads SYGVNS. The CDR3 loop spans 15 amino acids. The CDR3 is CASSEGGLAFYGYTF. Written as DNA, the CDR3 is TGTGCCAGCAGTGAGGGGGGTCTAGCGTTCTATGGCTACACCTTC.

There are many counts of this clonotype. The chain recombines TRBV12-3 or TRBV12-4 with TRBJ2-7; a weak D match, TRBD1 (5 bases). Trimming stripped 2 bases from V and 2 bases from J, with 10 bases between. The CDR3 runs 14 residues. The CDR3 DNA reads TGTGCCAGCAGTTTACGGCAGGGAACCTACGAGCAGTACTTC. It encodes CASSLRQGTYEQYF.

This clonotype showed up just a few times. CDR3 protein: CSARVSGRTDTQYF. The CDR3 nucleotides are TGCAGTGCTAGAGTAAGTGGGAGGACGGATACGCAGTATTTT. The chain employs TRBV20-1 and TRBJ2-3; tentatively, D is TRBD2 (6 bases). V dropped 1 base and J dropped 6 bases, with 14 bases sitting between them. This CDR3 contains 14 residues. Germline-derived CDR1 and CDR2 are DFQATT and SNEGSKA (reference sequence).

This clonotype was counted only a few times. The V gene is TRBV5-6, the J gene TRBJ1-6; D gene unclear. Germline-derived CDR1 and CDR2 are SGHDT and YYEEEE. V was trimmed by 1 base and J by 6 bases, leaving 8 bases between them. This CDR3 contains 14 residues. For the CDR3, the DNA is TGTGCCAGCAGCTTGCTACTCACTAATTCACCCCTCCACTTT. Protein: CASSLLLTNSPLHF.

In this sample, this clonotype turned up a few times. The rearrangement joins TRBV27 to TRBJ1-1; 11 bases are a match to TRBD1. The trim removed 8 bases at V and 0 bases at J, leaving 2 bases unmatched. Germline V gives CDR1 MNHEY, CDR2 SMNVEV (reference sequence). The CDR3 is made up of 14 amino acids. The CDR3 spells CASRDRGVNTEAFF. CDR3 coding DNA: TGTGCCAGCCGGGACAGGGGGGTGAACACTGAAGCTTTCTTT.

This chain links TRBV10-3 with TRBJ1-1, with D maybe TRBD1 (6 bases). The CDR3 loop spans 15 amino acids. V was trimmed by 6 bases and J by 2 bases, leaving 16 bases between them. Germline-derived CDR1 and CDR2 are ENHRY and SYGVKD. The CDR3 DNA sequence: TGTGCCATCAGGACCTTTGACAGGCAAAACACTGAAGCTTTCTTT. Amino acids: CAIRTFDRQNTEAFF.

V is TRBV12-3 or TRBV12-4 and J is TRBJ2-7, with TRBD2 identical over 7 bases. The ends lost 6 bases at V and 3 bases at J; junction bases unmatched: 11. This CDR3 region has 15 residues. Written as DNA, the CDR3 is TGTGCCAGCAGACCAAGCGGGATGCCATTCTACGAGCAGTACTTC. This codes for CASRPSGMPFYEQYF.

The CDR3: CASTKRGRIYGYTF. CDR3 DNA sequence: TGTGCCAGCACCAAAAGAGGACGGATCTATGGCTACACCTTC. The chain links TRBV6-1 to TRBJ1-2; no definite D call. Germline V gene lookup returns CDR1 MNHNS and CDR2 SASEGT. V lost 7 bases and J 4 bases, leaving 16 bases between the germline ends. The CDR3 runs to 14 residues.

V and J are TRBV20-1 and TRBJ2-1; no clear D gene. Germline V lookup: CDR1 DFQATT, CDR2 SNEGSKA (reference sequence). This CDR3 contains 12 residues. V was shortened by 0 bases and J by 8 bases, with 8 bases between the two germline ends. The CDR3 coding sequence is TGCAGTGCTAGAGAACTAATGGATGAGCAGTTCTTC. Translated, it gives CSARELMDEQFF.

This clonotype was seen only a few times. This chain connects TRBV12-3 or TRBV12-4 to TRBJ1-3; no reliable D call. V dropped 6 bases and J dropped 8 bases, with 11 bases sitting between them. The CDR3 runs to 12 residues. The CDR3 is CASSPTSDTIYF. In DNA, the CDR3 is TGTGCCAGCAGCCCGACGTCGGACACCATATATTTT.

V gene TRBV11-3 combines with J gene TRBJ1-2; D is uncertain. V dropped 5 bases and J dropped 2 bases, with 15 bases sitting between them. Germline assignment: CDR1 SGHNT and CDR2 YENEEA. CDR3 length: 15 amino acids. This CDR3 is CASSLTWEQNYGYTF. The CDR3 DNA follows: TGTGCCAGCAGCCTCACGTGGGAGCAGAACTATGGCTACACCTTC.